A single sample is the source of the 5 T cell receptor beta chains below, sequenced in a study of blood T cell repertoires in COVID-19. Clones were sequenced by immunoSEQ multiplex PCR, and TCRdb holds only the in-frame ones, with some missing. The table lists roughly 350,000 clones, approximately 87% of them singletons. Sequencing was performed on peripheral blood. The origin of the receptors is a woman aged 25-40 years with COVID-19, enrolled during active disease.

The V gene is TRBV30, the J gene TRBJ2-2; 14 nucleotides line up with TRBD2. The V gene's germline CDR1 is GTSNPN and CDR2 SVGIG (reference sequence). The CDR3 spans 18 residues. Germline trimming cut 5 bases from V and 5 bases from J; bases unmatched to any gene: 13. CDR3 in DNA: TGTGCCTGGGCCCCCGGGACTAGCGGGAGAATCGGAACCGGGGAGCTGTTTTTT. Its translation: CAWAPGTSGRIGTGELFF. The full variable domain, in which reference TRBV30 and TRBJ2-2 provide the parts outside the CDR3, is SQTIHQWPATLVQPVGSPLSLECTVEGTSNPNLYWYRQAAGRGLQLLFYSVGIGQISSEVPQNLSASRPQDRQFILSSKKLLLSDSGFYLCAWAPGTSGRIGTGELFFGEGSRLTVL.

The rearrangement joins TRBV5-5 to TRBJ2-3; 12 nucleotides line up with TRBD2. The CDR3 is 14 amino acids. Germline-derived CDR1 and CDR2 are SGHKS and YYEKEE (reference sequence). Trimming cost V 4 bases and J 6 bases; bases outside gene matches: 3. CDR3 nucleotides: TGTGCCAGCAGCGACGGGACTAGCGGGGATACGCAGTATTTT. Amino acids: CASSDGTSGDTQYF.

This clone was seen a single time. The chain has TRBV5-1 and TRBJ2-5; the D gene is possibly TRBD1 (5 bases). The CDR3 sequence is 12 residues long. The V gene's germline CDR1 is SGHRS and CDR2 YFSETQ. V was trimmed by 0 bases and J by 5 bases, leaving 5 bases between them. CDR3 protein: CASSLDRETQYF. The DNA of the CDR3 is TGCGCCAGCAGCTTGGACAGGGAGACCCAGTACTTC.

The chain recombines TRBV9 with TRBJ1-4, with D possibly being TRBD1 (5 bases). This CDR3 region has 14 residues. V shed 0 bases and J shed 8 bases, with 11 bases lying between them. Per germline, CDR1 SGDLS and CDR2 YYNGEE. The CDR3 coding sequence is TGTGCCAGCAGCGTAGGGGGACTGCCGGAAAAACTGTTTTTT. Its translation: CASSVGGLPEKLFF.

CDR3 bases: TGTGCCATCAGTGCGCAACGGGAGTTATACGAGCAGTACTTC. Its translation: CAISAQRELYEQYF. The chain employs TRBV10-3 and TRBJ2-7; D may be TRBD2 (6 bases). Germline loops: CDR1 ENHRY, CDR2 SYGVKD. This CDR3 is 14 amino acids long. Trimming pared 4 bases from V and 4 bases from J, leaving 14 bases between.